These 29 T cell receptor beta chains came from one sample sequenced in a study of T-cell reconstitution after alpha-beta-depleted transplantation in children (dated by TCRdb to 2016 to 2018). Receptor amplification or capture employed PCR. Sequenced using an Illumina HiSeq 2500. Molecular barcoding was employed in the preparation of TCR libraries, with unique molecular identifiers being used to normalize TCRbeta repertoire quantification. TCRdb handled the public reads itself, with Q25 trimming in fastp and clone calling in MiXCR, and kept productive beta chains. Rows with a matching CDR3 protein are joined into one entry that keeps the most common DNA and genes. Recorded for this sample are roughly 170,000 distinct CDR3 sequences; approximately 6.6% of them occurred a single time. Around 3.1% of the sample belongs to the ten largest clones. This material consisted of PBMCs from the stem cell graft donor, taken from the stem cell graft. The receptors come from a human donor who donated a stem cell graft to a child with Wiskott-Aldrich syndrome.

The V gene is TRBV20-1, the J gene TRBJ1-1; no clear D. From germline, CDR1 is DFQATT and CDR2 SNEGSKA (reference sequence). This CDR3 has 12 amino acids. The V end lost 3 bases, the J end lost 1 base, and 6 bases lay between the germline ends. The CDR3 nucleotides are TGCAGTGCTAGTCGGAGGAACACTGAAGCTTTCTTT. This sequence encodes CSASRRNTEAFF.

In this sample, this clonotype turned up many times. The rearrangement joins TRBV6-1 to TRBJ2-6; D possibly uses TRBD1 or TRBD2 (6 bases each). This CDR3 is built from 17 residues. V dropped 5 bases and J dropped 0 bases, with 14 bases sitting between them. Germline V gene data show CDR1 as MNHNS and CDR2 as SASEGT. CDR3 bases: TGTGCCAGCAGTCTGCGGGACACCGGCTCTGGGGCCAACGTCCTGACTTTC. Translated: CASSLRDTGSGANVLTF.

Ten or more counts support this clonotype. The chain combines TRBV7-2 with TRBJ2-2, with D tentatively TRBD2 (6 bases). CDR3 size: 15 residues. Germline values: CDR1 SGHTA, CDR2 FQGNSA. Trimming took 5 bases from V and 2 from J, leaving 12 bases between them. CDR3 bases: TGTGCCAGCAGCCCTTGGCGGGGTAACACCGGGGAGCTGTTTTTT. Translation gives CASSPWRGNTGELFF.

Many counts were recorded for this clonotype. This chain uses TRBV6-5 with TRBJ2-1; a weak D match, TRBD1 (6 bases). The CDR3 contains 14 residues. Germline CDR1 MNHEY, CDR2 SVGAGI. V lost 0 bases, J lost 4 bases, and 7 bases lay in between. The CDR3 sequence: CASSYSTGYNEQFF. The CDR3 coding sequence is TGTGCCAGCAGTTACTCGACAGGATACAATGAGCAGTTCTTC.

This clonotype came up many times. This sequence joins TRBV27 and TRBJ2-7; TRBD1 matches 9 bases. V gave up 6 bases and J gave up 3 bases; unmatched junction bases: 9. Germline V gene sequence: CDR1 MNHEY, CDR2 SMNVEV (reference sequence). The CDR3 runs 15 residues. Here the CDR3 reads CASSRRRTGDYEQYF. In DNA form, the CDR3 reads TGTGCCAGCAGCCGAAGACGGACAGGGGACTACGAGCAGTACTTC.

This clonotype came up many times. CDR3 loop: CSARSETGLTFEKLFF. The DNA of the CDR3 is TGCAGTGCTAGATCTGAGACGGGACTGACTTTTGAAAAACTGTTTTTT. The V and J genes are TRBV20-1 and TRBJ1-4; maybe TRBD1 (5 bases). V lost 2 bases to trimming and J lost 7 bases, with 20 bases between them. This CDR3 is built from 16 residues. Germline CDR1 DFQATT, CDR2 SNEGSKA (reference sequence).

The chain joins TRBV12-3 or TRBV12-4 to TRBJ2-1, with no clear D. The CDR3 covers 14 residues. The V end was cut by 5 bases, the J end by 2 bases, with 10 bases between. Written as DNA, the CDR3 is TGTGCCAGCAGTCTACCGGACCCCTACAATGAGCAGTTCTTC. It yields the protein CASSLPDPYNEQFF.

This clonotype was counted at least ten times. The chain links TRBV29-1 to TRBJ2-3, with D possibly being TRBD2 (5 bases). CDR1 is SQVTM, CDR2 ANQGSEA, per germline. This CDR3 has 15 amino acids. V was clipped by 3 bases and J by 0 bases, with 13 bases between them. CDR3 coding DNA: TGCAGCGTTGATGGGTCGAGGGCTAGCACAGATACGCAGTATTTT. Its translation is CSVDGSRASTDTQYF.

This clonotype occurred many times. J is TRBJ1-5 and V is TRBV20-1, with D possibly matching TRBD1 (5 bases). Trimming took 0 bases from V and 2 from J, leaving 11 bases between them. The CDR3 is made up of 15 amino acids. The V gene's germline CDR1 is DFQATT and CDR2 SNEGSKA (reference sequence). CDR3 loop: CSARDRALGNQPQHF. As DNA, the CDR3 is TGCAGTGCTAGAGACAGGGCCTTGGGCAATCAGCCCCAGCATTTT.

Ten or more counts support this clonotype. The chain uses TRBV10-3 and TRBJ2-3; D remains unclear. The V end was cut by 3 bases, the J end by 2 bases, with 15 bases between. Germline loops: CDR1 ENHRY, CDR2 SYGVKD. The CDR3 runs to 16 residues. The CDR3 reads CAISDRWVVTTDTQYF. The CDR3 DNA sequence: TGTGCCATCAGTGATCGGTGGGTCGTCACCACAGATACGCAGTATTTT.

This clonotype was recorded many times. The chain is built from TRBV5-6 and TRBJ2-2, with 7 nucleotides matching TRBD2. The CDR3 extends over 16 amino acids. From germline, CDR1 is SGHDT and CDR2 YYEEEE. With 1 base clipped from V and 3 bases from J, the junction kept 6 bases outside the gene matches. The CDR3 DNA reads TGTGCCAGCAGCTTGAGAAGCGGGGTGCACACCGGGGAGCTGTTTTTT. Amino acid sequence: CASSLRSGVHTGELFF.

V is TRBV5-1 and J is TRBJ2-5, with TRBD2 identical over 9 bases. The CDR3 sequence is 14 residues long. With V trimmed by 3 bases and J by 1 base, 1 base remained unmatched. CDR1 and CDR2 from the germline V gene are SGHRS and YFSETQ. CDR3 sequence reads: CASSYSGSQETQYF. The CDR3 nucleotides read TGCGCCAGCAGCTATAGCGGGAGCCAAGAGACCCAGTACTTC.

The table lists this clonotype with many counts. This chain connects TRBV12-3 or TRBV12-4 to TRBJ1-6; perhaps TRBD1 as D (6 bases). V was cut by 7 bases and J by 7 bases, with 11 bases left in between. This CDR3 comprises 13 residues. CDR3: CASKKTGNSPLHF. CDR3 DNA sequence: TGTGCCAGCAAAAAAACAGGGAATTCACCCCTCCACTTT.

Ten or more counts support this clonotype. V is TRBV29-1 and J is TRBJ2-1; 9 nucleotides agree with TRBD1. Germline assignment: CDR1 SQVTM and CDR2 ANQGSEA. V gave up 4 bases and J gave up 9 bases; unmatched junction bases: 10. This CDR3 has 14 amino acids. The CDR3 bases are TGCAGCGTTGTTGGGACAGGGCCCGTCGGTGAGCAGTTCTTC. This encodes CSVVGTGPVGEQFF.

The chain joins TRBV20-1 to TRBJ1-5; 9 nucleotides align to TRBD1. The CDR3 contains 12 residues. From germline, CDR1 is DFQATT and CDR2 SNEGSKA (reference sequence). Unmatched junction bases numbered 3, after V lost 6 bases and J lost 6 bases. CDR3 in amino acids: CSAGQGSQPQHF. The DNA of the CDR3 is TGCAGTGCAGGACAGGGGAGTCAGCCCCAGCATTTT.

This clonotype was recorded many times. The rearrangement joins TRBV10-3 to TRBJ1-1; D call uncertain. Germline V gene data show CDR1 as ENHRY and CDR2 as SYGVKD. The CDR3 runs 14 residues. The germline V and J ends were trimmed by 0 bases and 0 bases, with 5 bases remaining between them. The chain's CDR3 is CAISESVVNTEAFF. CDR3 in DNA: TGTGCCATCAGTGAGTCGGTGGTGAACACTGAAGCTTTCTTT.

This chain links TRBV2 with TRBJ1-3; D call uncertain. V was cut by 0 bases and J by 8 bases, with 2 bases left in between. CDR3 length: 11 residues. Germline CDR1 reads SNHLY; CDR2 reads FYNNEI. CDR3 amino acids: CASSEAYTIYF. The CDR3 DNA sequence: TGTGCCAGCAGTGAAGCCTACACCATATATTTT. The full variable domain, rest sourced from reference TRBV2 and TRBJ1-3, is EPEVTQTPSHQVTQMGQEVILRCVPISNHLYFYWYRQILGQKVEFLVSFYNNEISEKSEIFDDQFSVERPDGSNFTLKIRSTKLEDSAMYFCASSEAYTIYFGEGSWLTVV.

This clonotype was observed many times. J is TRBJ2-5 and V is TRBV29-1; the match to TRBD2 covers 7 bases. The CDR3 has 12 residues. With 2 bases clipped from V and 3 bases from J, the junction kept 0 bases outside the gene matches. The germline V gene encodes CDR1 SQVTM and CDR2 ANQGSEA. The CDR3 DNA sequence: TGCAGCGTTGAACTAGCGGAAGAGACCCAGTACTTC. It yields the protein CSVELAEETQYF.

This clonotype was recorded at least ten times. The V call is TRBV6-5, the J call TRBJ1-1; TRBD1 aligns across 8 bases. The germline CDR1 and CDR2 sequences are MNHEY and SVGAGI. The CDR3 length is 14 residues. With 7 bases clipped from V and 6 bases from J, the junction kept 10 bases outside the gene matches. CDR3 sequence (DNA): TGTGCCAGCACAGGGGGCTCAGAGTACGCTGAAGCTTTCTTT. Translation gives CASTGGSEYAEAFF.

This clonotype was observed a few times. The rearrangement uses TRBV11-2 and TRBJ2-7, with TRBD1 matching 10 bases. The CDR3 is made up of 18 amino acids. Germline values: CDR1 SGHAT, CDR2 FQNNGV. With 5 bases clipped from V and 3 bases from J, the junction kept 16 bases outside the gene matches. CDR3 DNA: TGTGCCAGCAGCCGACGGGGGACAGGGGTTTCGACCATCTACGAGCAGTACTTC. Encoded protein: CASSRRGTGVSTIYEQYF.

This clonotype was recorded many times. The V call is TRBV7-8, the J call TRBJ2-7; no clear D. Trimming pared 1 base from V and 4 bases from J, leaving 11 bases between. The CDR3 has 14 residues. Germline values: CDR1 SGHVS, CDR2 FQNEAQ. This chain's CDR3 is CASSLGSQTYEQYF. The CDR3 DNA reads TGTGCCAGCAGCTTAGGGTCACAGACTTACGAGCAGTACTTC.

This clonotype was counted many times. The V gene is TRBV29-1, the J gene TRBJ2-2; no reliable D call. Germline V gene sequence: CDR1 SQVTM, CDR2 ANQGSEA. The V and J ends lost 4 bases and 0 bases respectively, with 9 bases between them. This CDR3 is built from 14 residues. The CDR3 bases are TGCAGCGTTGGAGTTCTAACGAACACCGGGGAGCTGTTTTTT. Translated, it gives CSVGVLTNTGELFF.

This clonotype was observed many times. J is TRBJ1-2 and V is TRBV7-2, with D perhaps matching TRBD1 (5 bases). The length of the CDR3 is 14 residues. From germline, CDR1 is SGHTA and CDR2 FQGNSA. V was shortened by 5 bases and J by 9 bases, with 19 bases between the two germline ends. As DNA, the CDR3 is TGTGCCAGCAGCCCGACTCTGCAGGGCGAGAGCTACACCTTC. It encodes CASSPTLQGESYTF.

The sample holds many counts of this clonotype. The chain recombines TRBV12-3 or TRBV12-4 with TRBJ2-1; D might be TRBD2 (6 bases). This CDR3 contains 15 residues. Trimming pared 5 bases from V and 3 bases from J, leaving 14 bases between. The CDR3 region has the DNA TGTGCCAGCAGTCCTTCAGGAGGGTTCTACAATGAGCAGTTCTTC. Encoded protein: CASSPSGGFYNEQFF.

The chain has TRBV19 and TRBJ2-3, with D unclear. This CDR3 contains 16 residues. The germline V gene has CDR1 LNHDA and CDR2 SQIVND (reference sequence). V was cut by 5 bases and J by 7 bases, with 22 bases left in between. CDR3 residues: CASSDNQIPLTNTQYF. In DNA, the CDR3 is TGTGCCAGTAGTGATAATCAGATACCTCTCACTAATACGCAGTATTTT.

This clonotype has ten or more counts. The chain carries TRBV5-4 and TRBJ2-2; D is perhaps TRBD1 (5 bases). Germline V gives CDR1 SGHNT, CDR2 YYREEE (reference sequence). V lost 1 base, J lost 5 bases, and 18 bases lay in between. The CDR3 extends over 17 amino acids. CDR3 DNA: TGTGCCAGCAGCTTGAGGTTTGGCAGGGAAAAAACCGGGGAGCTGTTTTTT. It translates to CASSLRFGREKTGELFF.

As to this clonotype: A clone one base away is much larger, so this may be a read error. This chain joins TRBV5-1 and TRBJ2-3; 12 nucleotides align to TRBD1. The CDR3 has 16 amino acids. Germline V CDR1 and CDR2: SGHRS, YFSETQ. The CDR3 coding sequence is TGCGCCAGCAGCTTGGCCTCGGGACAGGGGGCAGATACGCATTATTTT. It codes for CASSLASGQGADTHYF.

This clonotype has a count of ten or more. The chain's CDR3 is CASSQVSGGPAGELFF. CDR3 nucleotide sequence: TGCGCCAGCAGCCAAGTATCGGGGGGCCCGGCCGGGGAGCTGTTTTTT. This rearrangement joins TRBV4-3 to TRBJ2-2; weak D call: TRBD2 (7 bases). Germline V gene lookup returns CDR1 LGHNA and CDR2 YSLEER. CDR3 length: 16 residues. Trimming left V 1 base short and J 6 bases short, with 15 bases between.

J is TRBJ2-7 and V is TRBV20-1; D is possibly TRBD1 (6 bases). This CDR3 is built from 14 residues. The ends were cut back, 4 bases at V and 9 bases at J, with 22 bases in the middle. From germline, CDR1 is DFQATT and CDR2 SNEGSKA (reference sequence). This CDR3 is CSAIGGGGLRGQYF. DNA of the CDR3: TGCAGTGCTATTGGGGGCGGTGGGCTTAGGGGGCAGTACTTC.